This entry lists 16 T cell receptor beta chains sequenced from one sample in a study of control samples from healthy donors and cancer patients. Method: immunoSEQ multiplex PCR; TCRdb's copy keeps in-frame clones and lacks some. Of approximately 120,000 clones in the sample, just over 90% were seen once. The sequenced sample consisted of blood. These receptors were obtained from a human donor in good health. The donor label of this sample is uncertain.

This clone was picked up a small number of times. V gene TRBV6-6 combines with J gene TRBJ2-1; D gene unclear. In germline, CDR1 is MNHNY, CDR2 SVGAGI (reference sequence). The germline V and J ends were trimmed by 4 bases and 0 bases, with 13 bases remaining between them. The CDR3 has 16 residues. The CDR3 DNA is TGTGCCAGCAGTTCGACCCTTTCGGGCTCCTACAATGAGCAGTTCTTC. This gives the protein CASSSTLSGSYNEQFF.

The chain links TRBV28 to TRBJ1-4, with D uncertain. CDR3 length: 14 amino acids. The V end lost 3 bases, the J end lost 3 bases, and 8 bases lay between the germline ends. Per germline, CDR1 MDHEN and CDR2 SYDVKM. The CDR3 sequence: CASSLVRANEKLFF. The CDR3 DNA reads TGTGCCAGCAGTTTGGTCAGAGCTAATGAAAAACTGTTTTTT.

With regard to this clone: Other DNA sequences in the same sample also yield this CDR3. The gene calls are TRBV5-1 and TRBJ1-4; 9 nucleotides line up with TRBD1. The CDR3 sequence is 14 residues long. Trimming cost V 0 bases and J 8 bases; bases outside gene matches: 2. Per germline, CDR1 SGHRS and CDR2 YFSETQ. CDR3: CASSLGQGDEKLFF. CDR3 in DNA: TGCGCCAGCAGCTTGGGACAGGGGGACGAAAAACTGTTTTTT.

This clone was recorded once. V and J are TRBV11-2 and TRBJ2-7, with D unresolved. Germline V gene data show CDR1 as SGHAT and CDR2 as FQNNGV. Trimming took 3 bases from V and 2 from J, leaving 11 bases between them. The CDR3 has 14 residues. The CDR3 DNA reads as TGTGCCAGCAGCTTCGGACCTAATCCCTACGAGCAGTACTTC. It translates to CASSFGPNPYEQYF.

The V call is TRBV10-3, the J call TRBJ2-2; TRBD2 might be the D (6 bases). V was clipped by 7 bases and J by 9 bases, with 21 bases between them. There are 15 residues in the CDR3. Germline-derived CDR1 and CDR2 are ENHRY and SYGVKD. The CDR3 is CAIKPTSPPGRELFF. CDR3 nucleotide sequence: TGTGCCATCAAACCAACTAGCCCCCCTGGTAGGGAGCTGTTTTTT.

The chain has TRBV30 and TRBJ1-6; a possible D gene is TRBD1 (5 bases). This CDR3 spans 13 amino acids. Germline CDR1 reads GTSNPN; CDR2 reads SVGIG (reference sequence). The V gene lost 0 bases and the J gene lost 5 bases, with 5 bases spanning the gap. The CDR3 DNA follows: TGTGCCTGGAGTGTGGGGGATAATTCACCCCTCCACTTT. This sequence encodes CAWSVGDNSPLHF. Full variable domain (outside the CDR3, taken from reference TRBV30 and TRBJ1-6): SQTIHQWPATLVQPVGSPLSLECTVEGTSNPNLYWYRQAAGRGLQLLFYSVGIGQISSEVPQNLSASRPQDRQFILSSKKLLLSDSGFYLCAWSVGDNSPLHFGNGTRLTVT.

The chain has TRBV18 and TRBJ1-2; a weak D match, TRBD1 (6 bases). Trimming pared 2 bases from V and 6 bases from J, leaving 16 bases between. CDR3 length: 15 residues. Per germline, CDR1 KGHSH and CDR2 LQKENI. In DNA form, the CDR3 reads TGTGCCAGCTCACCATCTCTAACGGGGGGCGATGGCTACACCTTC. Its protein is CASSPSLTGGDGYTF.

This clone appeared a single time. The chain has TRBV5-6 and TRBJ1-2, with D tentatively TRBD1 (5 bases). V lost 0 bases and J 5 bases, leaving 11 bases between the germline ends. CDR1 SGHDT and CDR2 YYEEEE come from the germline V gene. The CDR3 loop spans 14 amino acids. The CDR3 nucleotides read TGTGCCAGCAGCTTGGGGGGCGCGGGATATGGCTACACCTTC. Residues: CASSLGGAGYGYTF.

CDR3 nucleotide sequence: TGTGCCAGCAGCTTAGGGGCAGGAAGCTCTGGAAACACCATATATTTT. Protein sequence: CASSLGAGSSGNTIYF. This rearrangement joins TRBV7-9 to TRBJ1-3; D call uncertain. The germline V gene encodes CDR1 SEHNR and CDR2 FQNEAQ (reference sequence). Trimming cost V 1 base and J 0 bases, with 10 bases left between them. The CDR3 runs 16 residues.

The chain links TRBV6-5 to TRBJ2-7; D remains ambiguous. V was pared by 4 bases and J by 5 bases, with 6 bases between. The CDR3 is 11 residues long. Germline lookup yields CDR1 MNHEY and CDR2 SVGAGI. DNA of the CDR3: TGTGCCAGCAGTTGGGCCCACGAGCAGTACTTC. Its protein is CASSWAHEQYF.

The chain combines TRBV5-1 with TRBJ2-3; D is ambiguous. The CDR3 is made up of 13 amino acids. The germline gives CDR1 SGHRS, CDR2 YFSETQ. The V end lost 4 bases, the J end lost 2 bases, and 8 bases lay between the germline ends. This CDR3 reads CASSPTTTDTQYF. The CDR3 coding sequence is TGCGCCAGCAGCCCCACTACCACAGATACGCAGTATTTT.

The chain employs TRBV2 and TRBJ1-1, with 8 bases aligning to TRBD1. Unmatched junction bases numbered 9, after V lost 0 bases and J lost 6 bases. This CDR3 is 16 amino acids long. Germline-derived CDR1 and CDR2 are SNHLY and FYNNEI. DNA of the CDR3: TGTGCCAGCAGTGAAGCGGAACAGGGGGAACTCTCTGAAGCTTTCTTT. Amino acids: CASSEAEQGELSEAFF. Full variable domain (missing parts from reference TRBV2 and TRBJ1-1): EPEVTQTPSHQVTQMGQEVILRCVPISNHLYFYWYRQILGQKVEFLVSFYNNEISEKSEIFDDQFSVERPDGSNFTLKIRSTKLEDSAMYFCASSEAEQGELSEAFFGQGTRLTVV.

This clone was counted between two and nine times. The V call is TRBV6-4, the J call TRBJ1-6; a weak D match, TRBD1 (6 bases). Germline V CDR1 and CDR2: MRHNA, SNTAGT. Trimming pared 2 bases from V and 10 bases from J, leaving 12 bases between. There are 14 residues in the CDR3. DNA of the CDR3: TGTGCCAGCAGTGACGGGGGCGAGGGCTCACCCCTCCACTTT. Translation: CASSDGGEGSPLHF.

V and J are TRBV19 and TRBJ2-7; TRBD1 or TRBD2 may be the D gene (5 bases each). Trimming left V 3 bases short and J 6 bases short, with 15 bases between. Germline V CDR1 and CDR2: LNHDA, SQIVND (reference sequence). The CDR3 has 14 amino acids. DNA of the CDR3: TGTGCCAGTAGTATGCAGCCGGGGACGTCCGAGCAGTACTTC. It translates to CASSMQPGTSEQYF.

The genes are TRBV16 and TRBJ1-2, with D perhaps matching TRBD1 (6 bases). The V gene lost 2 bases and the J gene lost 4 bases, with 17 bases spanning the gap. Germline lookup yields CDR1 KGHSY and CDR2 FQNENV. The CDR3 sequence is 16 residues long. Written as DNA, the CDR3 is TGTGCCAGCAGCCAAACTTCAGGGGAGAGCCGCTATGGCTACACCTTC. Translation gives CASSQTSGESRYGYTF.

The chain's CDR3 is CAWSDRNNQPQHF. CDR3 in DNA: TGTGCCTGGTCGGACCGGAACAATCAGCCCCAGCATTTT. J is TRBJ1-5 and V is TRBV30; no clear D gene. Germline CDR1 GTSNPN, CDR2 SVGIG (reference sequence). There are 13 residues in the CDR3. Trimming left V 5 bases short and J 3 bases short, with 11 bases between. The full variable domain, rest sourced from reference TRBV30 and TRBJ1-5, is SQTIHQWPATLVQPVGSPLSLECTVEGTSNPNLYWYRQAAGRGLQLLFYSVGIGQISSEVPQNLSASRPQDRQFILSSKKLLLSDSGFYLCAWSDRNNQPQHFGDGTRLSIL.